This T cell receptor beta chain is drawn from a study of blood T cell repertoires in COVID-19. Study information: Collection of acute and convalescent COVID-19 samples took place in the United States, Italy and Spain. Sources were T cells, B-cell-depleted T cells, or PBMCs; the material itself was cDNA or gDNA.

The CDR3 consists of 15 residues. CDR1 is MGHRA and CDR2 is YSYEKL in the germline V gene. With V trimmed by 2 bases and J by 1 base, 2 bases remained unmatched. In the authors' methods: Estimation of nucleated cell counts was performed using reference gene primer amplification. Assay: immunoSEQ multiplex PCR; the TCRdb copy retains only in-frame clones and omits some. Clone size and V and J calls were adopted from that table, with D and trimming inferred from the DNA. The sample contains tens of thousands of clones, around nine tenths of which appear only once. The source of this sequence is a human donor in a cohort sampled during active COVID-19. J is TRBJ1-5 and V is TRBV4-1; 7 bases line up with TRBD1. Material: peripheral blood. This CDR3 reads CASSQRQGSNQPQHF. CDR3 DNA: TGCGCCAGCAGCCAAAGACAGGGAAGCAATCAGCCCCAGCATTTT.